A selection of T cell receptor beta chains follows, all from one sample in a study of blood T cell repertoires in COVID-19. Produced via immunoSEQ multiplex PCR; TCRdb's table is partial and in-frame only. The sample has 150,000 or so clones, around 87% seen once. The sequenced sample consisted of peripheral blood. These receptors came from a woman between 40 and 55 years old with acute or convalescent COVID-19. The CDR3 runs from the conserved cysteine through the conserved F or W. D genes are given only for firm matches. Some rows mark clone size as missing; the rest say once, few, many or name a class of expanded clone.

J gene | V gene | clone size | D gene | CDR3 DNA | CDR3 protein
TRBJ2-7 | TRBV2 | few | TRBD2 | TGTGCCAGCAGTGAGGCGGGACTAGCGGGAATCGGCGAGCAGTACTTC | CASSEAGLAGIGEQYF
TRBJ2-2 | TRBV19 | . | . | TGTGCCAGTAGTCCTTCCGGACAGTCCGGGGAGCTGTTTTTT | CASSPSGQSGELFF
TRBJ2-1 | TRBV4-1 | . | TRBD2 | TGCGCCAGCAGCGGGGGGGGGAGATCCAATGAGCAGTTCTTC | CASSGGGRSNEQFF
TRBJ2-3 | TRBV5-6 | . | TRBD2 | TGTGCCAGCAGCCGTCGGACTAGCGGGAGTGGCACAGATACGCAGTATTTT | CASSRRTSGSGTDTQYF
TRBJ1-3 | TRBV28 | . | . | TGTGCCAGCAGCCCGCCTCCTAAGACTGTGAGCTCTGGAAACACCATATATTTT | CASSPPPKTVSSGNTIYF
TRBJ2-2 | TRBV9 | . | . | TGTGCCAGCAGCCCGGGTTACACCGGGGAGCTGTTTTTT | CASSPGYTGELFF
TRBJ1-2 | TRBV7-7 | . | TRBD1 | TGTGCCAGCAGCCCACGGGACAGCTATGGCTACACCTTC | CASSPRDSYGYTF
TRBJ2-5 | TRBV11-2 | . | . | TGTGCCAGCAGCTTAGCGGTAACTAGCCGGGAGACCCAGTACTTC | CASSLAVTSRETQYF
TRBJ1-3 | TRBV6-5 | . | . | TGTGCCAGCAAGAGTGAGGACTTCTCTGGAAACACCATATATTTT | CASKSEDFSGNTIYF
TRBJ1-4 | TRBV6-5 | . | TRBD1 | TGTGCCAGCAGTTACGGACAGGGATACGAAAAACTGTTTTTT | CASSYGQGYEKLFF
TRBJ2-7 | TRBV11-2 | . | . | TGTGCCAGCAGCTTAGTAGTCACAGGGGAGGTATACTTC | CASSLVVTGEVYF
TRBJ1-5 | TRBV9 | . | . | TGTGCCAGCAGCGTAGGGGGACAAAGCAATCAGCCCCAGCATTTT | CASSVGGQSNQPQHF
TRBJ2-7 | TRBV27 | . | TRBD1 | TGTGCCAGCAAAAGAGCAGGGACAGGGGTCTTTCACGAGCAGTACTTC | CASKRAGTGVFHEQYF
TRBJ1-5 | TRBV29-1 | . | . | TGCAGCGTTGTGTTAGCGGGGGGTCAGCCCCAGCATTTT | CSVVLAGGQPQHF
TRBJ2-1 | TRBV9 | . | . | TGTGCCAGCAGCGTAGTAGCGGCTAGCGTTAATGAGCAGTTCTTC | CASSVVAASVNEQFF
TRBJ2-7 | TRBV28 | . | TRBD2 | TGTGCCAGCAGTTTAAGCGGGGGGGCCTTCGAGCAGTACTTC | CASSLSGGAFEQYF
TRBJ1-5 | TRBV7-9 | . | . | TGTGCCAGCAGCTTAGGGGTGGGGGCAGTTAGCAATCAGCCCCAGCATTTT | CASSLGVGAVSNQPQHF
TRBJ2-3 | TRBV27 | . | . | TGTGCCAGCAGTTTGGTCCAGAGCACAGATACGCAGTATTTT | CASSLVQSTDTQYF
TRBJ1-3 | TRBV28 | . | . | TGTGCCAGCAGTTTACAAATCTCTGGAAACACCATATATTTT | CASSLQISGNTIYF
TRBJ1-1 | TRBV9 | once | . | TGTGCCAGCAGCGACGTAGACATGAGGAACACTGAAGCTTTCTTT | CASSDVDMRNTEAFF
TRBJ2-3 | TRBV30 | . | . | TGTGCCTGGAGTCGGGACACCTACACAGATACGCAGTATTTT | CAWSRDTYTDTQYF
TRBJ1-3 | TRBV5-1 | . | TRBD1 | TGCGCCAGCAGCGGTGACAGGGGGCCTGGAAACACCATATATTTT | CASSGDRGPGNTIYF
TRBJ2-3 | TRBV5-1 | . | TRBD1 | TGCGCCAGCAGCTCGGGACAGGAGGCAGATACGCAGTATTTT | CASSSGQEADTQYF
TRBJ2-3 | TRBV18 | . | . | TGTGCCAGCTCACCCCTTTCAGACGGGTCCCTGACAGATACGCAGTATTTT | CASSPLSDGSLTDTQYF
TRBJ2-1 | TRBV5-5 | few | TRBD2 | TGTGCCAGCAGCCCGACTAGCGGGGATTACAATGAGCAGTTCTTC | CASSPTSGDYNEQFF
TRBJ2-7 | TRBV6-5 | . | TRBD1 | TGTGCCAGCATGGGACAGGGGGCCTACGAGCAGTACTTC | CASMGQGAYEQYF
TRBJ1-3 | TRBV2 | . | TRBD1 | TGTGCCAGCAGGGGACAGGGGGCGTCTGGAAACACCATATATTTT | CASRGQGASGNTIYF
TRBJ1-1 | TRBV5-1 | . | TRBD1 | TGCGCCAGCAGACACTACCAGGGGGCCCCTGAAGCTTTCTTT | CASRHYQGAPEAFF
TRBJ1-1 | TRBV9 | . | TRBD1 | TGTGCCAGCAGCGTAGGGGACAGGCCTGAAGCTTTCTTT | CASSVGDRPEAFF
TRBJ2-1 | TRBV10-3 | . | TRBD1 | TGTGCCATCAAAGTTACAGGGGGCGCAGGCAATGAGCAGTTCTTC | CAIKVTGGAGNEQFF
TRBJ2-1 | TRBV19 | . | . | TGTGCCAGTAGTCTATACGAGACTGATAGCTCCTACAATGAGCAGTTCTTC | CASSLYETDSSYNEQFF
TRBJ1-6 | TRBV28 | . | TRBD1 | TGTACCAGCAGACTGGACAGGGGTTATTCACCCCTCCACTTT | CTSRLDRGYSPLHF
TRBJ2-7 | TRBV9 | . | . | TGTGCCAGCAGCGTAGAGGGGTCAGGCTACGAGCAGTACTTC | CASSVEGSGYEQYF
TRBJ2-6 | TRBV7-6 | . | . | TGTGCCAGCAGCTCAACAGGTGCTGGGGCCAACGTCCTGACTTTC | CASSSTGAGANVLTF
TRBJ1-2 | TRBV6-5 | . | TRBD1 | TGTGCCAGCAGTAACGGACAGGGCCTTAACTATGGCTACACCTTC | CASSNGQGLNYGYTF
TRBJ2-7 | TRBV29-1 | . | TRBD1 | TGCAGCGGCCGACAGGGGCCCCACTACGAGCAGTACTTC | CSGRQGPHYEQYF
TRBJ1-1 | TRBV5-4 | . | TRBD1 | TGTGCCAGCAGCCCAGGGGGCATCATTCCGGGGAACACTGAAGCTTTCTTT | CASSPGGIIPGNTEAFF
TRBJ2-1 | TRBV7-9 | . | TRBD2 | TGTGCCAGCAGCTTGGGTAGCGGGGGGCCCTCGGAGCAGTTCTTC | CASSLGSGGPSEQFF
TRBJ1-6 | TRBV6-1 | . | . | TGTGCCAGCAGTGTACAGACGGAGTTGCAGGGAAATTCACCCCTCCACTTT | CASSVQTELQGNSPLHF
TRBJ2-3 | TRBV6-2/TRBV6-3 | . | TRBD2 | TGTGCCAGCAGCCCTAGCGGGGGGGCGGGCACAGATACGCAGTATTTT | CASSPSGGAGTDTQYF
TRBJ2-7 | TRBV6-5 | . | . | TGTGCCAGCAGTTACACCAACAGCTACGAGCAGTACTTC | CASSYTNSYEQYF
TRBJ1-2 | TRBV25-1 | . | TRBD1 | TGTGCCAGCAGTACCCACAGGGGAATAGGGTATGGCTACACCTTC | CASSTHRGIGYGYTF
TRBJ1-2 | TRBV29-1 | . | . | TGCAGCGCGCTCGTCGACATCTATGGCTACACCTTC | CSALVDIYGYTF
TRBJ1-3 | TRBV28 | . | TRBD1 | TGTGCCAGCATCCAGGACAGGGCAGCAGGAAACACCATATATTTT | CASIQDRAAGNTIYF
TRBJ1-1 | TRBV7-2 | . | . | TGTGCCAGCAGCTTAGAAGCAGGCACTGAAGCTTTCTTT | CASSLEAGTEAFF
TRBJ1-1 | TRBV2 | . | . | TGTGCCAGCAGTGTAAAATCTCCGTCGAACACTGAAGCTTTCTTT | CASSVKSPSNTEAFF
TRBJ1-3 | TRBV19 | . | TRBD1 | TGTGCCAGTAGTATTGGACAGGCTCGAAACACCATATATTTT | CASSIGQARNTIYF
TRBJ2-6 | TRBV7-8 | . | . | TGTGCCAGCAGCTCCCGGGACAAACGACGCTCTGGGGCCAACGTCCTGACTTTC | CASSSRDKRRSGANVLTF
TRBJ2-7 | TRBV6-5 | . | TRBD1 | TGTGCCAGCAGGCAGCAAATGACAGGGTCCTACGAGCAGTACTTC | CASRQQMTGSYEQYF
TRBJ2-5 | TRBV27 | . | TRBD2 | TGTGCCAGCAGTTTATCGTCTAGCGGGAGAACAGAGACCCAGTACTTC | CASSLSSSGRTETQYF
TRBJ1-6 | TRBV2 | . | . | TGTGCCAGCAGTGAATTGGGAGGTTCACCCCTCCACTTT | CASSELGGSPLHF
TRBJ2-1 | TRBV29-1 | . | TRBD2 | TGCAGCGTCCTCACCGGACTAGCGGGAGGTGAGCAGTTCTTC | CSVLTGLAGGEQFF
TRBJ2-1 | TRBV19 | . | . | TGTGCCAGTAGTGCCAAACTTTATACGGATGAGCAGTTCTTC | CASSAKLYTDEQFF
TRBJ2-4 | TRBV12-5 | . | TRBD2 | TGTGCTAGTGGTTTTGGCGGGGGGGTGGCCATTCAGTACTTC | CASGFGGGVAIQYF
TRBJ2-5 | TRBV20-1 | . | . | TGCAGTGCTAGAGTACGGGTGACCCAGTACTTC | CSARVRVTQYF
TRBJ2-7 | TRBV6-6 | . | . | TGTGCCGCGAACAGAACCCGGGGCTACGAGCAGTACTTC | CAANRTRGYEQYF
TRBJ1-6 | TRBV28 | . | . | TGTGCCAGCAGTTTTCAGGGGTCAGGGCTTATGTCACCCCTCCACTTT | CASSFQGSGLMSPLHF
TRBJ2-1 | TRBV19 | . | TRBD1 | TGTGCCAGTAGGTGGGACAGTTCACGCCAGAACTATGAGCAGTTCTTC | CASRWDSSRQNYEQFF